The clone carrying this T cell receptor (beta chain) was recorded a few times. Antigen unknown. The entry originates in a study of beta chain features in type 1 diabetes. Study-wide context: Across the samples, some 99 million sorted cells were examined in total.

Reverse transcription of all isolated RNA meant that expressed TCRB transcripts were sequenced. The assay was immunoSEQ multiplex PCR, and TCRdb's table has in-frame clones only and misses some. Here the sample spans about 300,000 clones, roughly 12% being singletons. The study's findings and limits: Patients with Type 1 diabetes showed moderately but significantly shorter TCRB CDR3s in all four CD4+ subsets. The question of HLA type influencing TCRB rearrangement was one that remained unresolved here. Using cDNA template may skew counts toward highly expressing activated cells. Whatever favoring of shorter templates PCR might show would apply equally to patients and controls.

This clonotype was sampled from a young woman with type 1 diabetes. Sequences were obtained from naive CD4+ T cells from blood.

CDR3 sequence: CASSPLGGEGAADTQYF. CDR3 coding DNA: TGTGCCAGCAGTCCCCTAGGGGGGGAGGGCGCCGCTGATACGCAGTATTTT. The J gene is TRBJ2-3, the V gene TRBV28; possibly TRBD2 for D (7 bases). The CDR3 spans 17 residues. Germline V CDR1 and CDR2: MDHEN, SYDVKM. Trimming left V 5 bases short and J 6 bases short, with 24 bases between.